This T cell receptor beta chain emerged from a study of cytomegalovirus exposure and HLA in healthy donors. Study at large: One earlier analysis, a look at 150 million to 200 million T cells, found some 100 million unique TCR beta sequences. Overall study findings and caveats: For cytomegalovirus status, the classifier reportedly gave diagnoses with high specificity and sensitivity. On later analysis, the bulk of CMV-associated TCR beta chains appeared to be HLA-restricted.

Comment on this clone: The antigen is undetermined.

The PCR employed 60 Vbeta primers together with 13 Jbeta primers. Profiling relied on immunoSEQ multiplex PCR, and the TCRdb table lists in-frame clones only, not all of them. The data show some 120,000 clones, and the top ten clones hold roughly 2%. This TCR was sampled from a man in his forties or fifties in good health and CMV-seronegative. Sequencing was carried out using PBMCs.

The CDR3 DNA reads TGTGCCAGCAGCTTAGACCCTAGCGGGAGTAGCGAGCAGTACTTC. This sequence encodes CASSLDPSGSSEQYF. The V and J genes are TRBV7-2 and TRBJ2-7, with TRBD2 identical over 10 bases. CDR1 and CDR2 (germline): SGHTA, FQGNSA. CDR3 size: 15 residues. V shed 1 base, J shed 6 bases, and the junction held 6 bases outside the gene matches.